Below are 28 T cell receptor beta chains sequenced from a single sample in a study of early T cells in non-severe SARS-CoV-2 infection. TCRdb fed the 5' RACE reads into MiXCR, producing one record per CDR3 protein. Among fewer than 80,000 distinct CDR3 sequences listed, roughly a tenth were seen once. The sample comprised whole blood. The receptors shown here come from an adult who was a healthcare worker with PCR-confirmed SARS-CoV-2 infection or an uninfected control (not recorded which).

V and J are TRBV7-8 and TRBJ2-1; TRBD2 matches at 11 bases. The CDR3 runs to 16 residues. Germline assignment: CDR1 SGHVS and CDR2 FQNEAQ. V gave up 6 bases and J gave up 7 bases; unmatched junction bases: 11. The CDR3 bases are TGTGCCAGCAGTAGGGAGGGGCTAGCGGGAGGAAATGAGCAGTTCTTC. Translated, it gives CASSREGLAGGNEQFF.

This clonotype came up many times. The V call is TRBV5-1, the J call TRBJ1-3, with TRBD1 as a possible D gene (6 bases). V lost 1 base, J lost 2 bases, and 10 bases lay in between. The CDR3 has 15 amino acids. Germline CDR1 SGHRS, CDR2 YFSETQ. As DNA, the CDR3 is TGCGCCAGCAGCTTGCAACAGGGCCCTGGAAACACCATATATTTT. This encodes CASSLQQGPGNTIYF.

The genes are TRBV12-3 or TRBV12-4 and TRBJ2-4, with D possibly TRBD1 on 5 matching bases. Deletions cut 5 bases from V and 0 bases from J, with 11 bases between. The CDR3 is 15 amino acids. The CDR3 nucleotides are TGTGCCAGCAGTCCGGTGGGGCTAGCCAAAAACATTCAGTACTTC. Translation gives CASSPVGLAKNIQYF.

Many counts were recorded for this clonotype. The chain is built from TRBV12-3 or TRBV12-4 and TRBJ2-1, with 7 bases fitting TRBD2. The V gene end was trimmed by 4 bases and the J gene end by 2 bases; junction bases not matched to a gene: 5. The CDR3 contains 15 residues. CDR3 nucleotide sequence: TGTGCCAGCAGTTCATGGGGGAGGGCCTACAATGAGCAGTTCTTC. As protein: CASSSWGRAYNEQFF.

This clonotype was recorded many times. The chain employs TRBV9 and TRBJ2-1; 8 bases agree with TRBD1. There are 16 residues in the CDR3. Germline V gene sequence: CDR1 SGDLS, CDR2 YYNGEE. V shed 4 bases and J 4 bases; nucleotides not matched to a gene: 10. In DNA, the CDR3 is TGTGCCAGCAGCACAGGTGGCAGGGGGCTTTACAATGAGCAGTTCTTC. As protein: CASSTGGRGLYNEQFF.

This clonotype was recorded a few times. The chain uses TRBV20-1 and TRBJ2-5; the D call may be TRBD1 or TRBD2 (5 bases each). Germline CDR1 is DFQATT and CDR2 is SNEGSKA (reference sequence). V gave up 5 bases and J gave up 4 bases, with 17 bases separating them. The CDR3 runs 14 residues. Written as DNA, the CDR3 is TGCAGTGCTCTTTTTTGGGGGATCGGAGAGACCCAGTACTTC. It yields the protein CSALFWGIGETQYF.

This clonotype showed up just a few times. The rearrangement links TRBV6-2 or TRBV6-3 to TRBJ2-1; D is ambiguous. The CDR3 is made up of 14 amino acids. The germline V and J ends were trimmed by 3 bases and 8 bases, with 14 bases remaining between them. From germline, CDR1 is MNHEY and CDR2 SVGEGT. CDR3 sequence: CASSYRVERDEQFF. CDR3 sequence (DNA): TGTGCCAGCAGTTATCGCGTTGAGCGCGATGAGCAGTTCTTC.

This clonotype was counted many times. The CDR3 spells CASSYEGQGILNTEAFF. The DNA for the CDR3 is TGTGCCAGCAGTTACGAGGGACAGGGGATACTAAACACTGAAGCTTTCTTT. The rearrangement joins TRBV6-5 to TRBJ1-1; 10 bases fit TRBD1. V shed 2 bases, J shed 2 bases, and the junction held 8 bases outside the gene matches. The germline CDR1 and CDR2 sequences are MNHEY and SVGAGI. The CDR3 is 17 amino acids.

This clonotype occurred many times. This chain connects TRBV7-3 to TRBJ2-1; D not resolved. The germline CDR1 and CDR2 sequences are SGHTA and FQGTGA. The CDR3 covers 12 residues. Trimming shortened V by 1 base and J by 8 bases, and 6 bases separated the two germline ends. This chain's CDR3 is CASSLSFDEQFF. The CDR3 nucleotides are TGTGCCAGCAGCTTAAGTTTTGATGAGCAGTTCTTC.

V gene TRBV7-2 combines with J gene TRBJ2-7, with D hard to call. The germline V and J ends were trimmed by 4 bases and 9 bases, with 16 bases remaining between them. Germline assignment: CDR1 SGHTA and CDR2 FQGNSA. This CDR3 is built from 13 residues. The CDR3 region is CASSYRLQHAQYF. CDR3 nucleotide sequence: TGTGCCAGCAGCTATAGACTGCAGCATGCGCAGTACTTC.

This clonotype was seen many times. This chain connects TRBV30 to TRBJ1-3; D ambiguous. The ends were cut back, 4 bases at V and 2 bases at J, with 12 bases in the middle. Germline CDR1 GTSNPN, CDR2 SVGIG (reference sequence). The CDR3 runs 14 residues. The CDR3 loop is CAWTERTPGNTIYF. The CDR3 nucleotides read TGTGCCTGGACCGAGCGAACCCCTGGAAACACCATATATTTT.

This clonotype was counted a few times. The V gene is TRBV5-5, the J gene TRBJ2-7, with D possibly being TRBD1 (6 bases). Germline V gene lookup returns CDR1 SGHKS and CDR2 YYEKEE (reference sequence). The CDR3 has 16 amino acids. Trimming stripped 3 bases from V and 4 bases from J, with 20 bases between. The CDR3 nucleotides read TGTGCCAGCAGCTCACTACCGGGACACTTCGGGTACGAGCAGTACTTC. Protein product: CASSSLPGHFGYEQYF.

As regards this clonotype: One end of the junction varies from germline; a read error may be responsible. The chain links TRBV19 to TRBJ2-1; the D is unclear. CDR1 and CDR2 from the germline V gene are LNHDA and SQIVND (reference sequence). The CDR3 length is 11 residues. The CDR3 loop reads CASSISYEQLF. The CDR3 DNA is TGTGCCAGTAGTATATCTTATGAGCAGCTCTTC.

The chain combines TRBV12-3 or TRBV12-4 with TRBJ1-2; weak D call: TRBD1 (5 bases). The CDR3 is 13 residues long. V was clipped by 5 bases and J by 4 bases, with 11 bases between them. Here the CDR3 reads CASSRDGSYGYTF. DNA for the CDR3: TGTGCCAGCAGTAGGGACGGATCCTATGGCTACACCTTC.

J is TRBJ2-3 and V is TRBV6-4; TRBD2 matches 11 bases. V gave up 7 bases and J gave up 0 bases; unmatched junction bases: 24. This CDR3 region has 22 residues. The germline gives CDR1 MRHNA, CDR2 SNTAGT. CDR3 residues: CASTVRLAGKPRPPTSTDTQYF. CDR3 sequence (DNA): TGTGCCAGCACTGTTCGACTAGCGGGGAAGCCCCGGCCCCCTACTAGCACAGATACGCAGTATTTT.

This chain links TRBV28 with TRBJ2-7; no clear D. The CDR3 is made up of 11 amino acids. Looked up from germline, CDR1 is MDHEN and CDR2 is SYDVKM. Trimming pared 10 bases from V and 12 bases from J, leaving 19 bases between. The CDR3 is CATSTKDFRYF. CDR3 sequence (DNA): TGTGCCACCTCGACAAAAGACTTCCGGTACTTC.

Ten or more counts support this clonotype. The J gene is TRBJ1-1, the V gene TRBV29-1; possibly TRBD1 for D (5 bases). CDR1 is SQVTM, CDR2 ANQGSEA, per germline. The CDR3 has 12 amino acids. In nucleotides, the CDR3 is TGCACGGTCGGGGGACGCAACACTGAAGCTTTCTTT. It yields the protein CTVGGRNTEAFF.

This clonotype has a handful of counts. V gene TRBV7-9 combines with J gene TRBJ2-7; TRBD1 aligns across 12 bases. J gave up 2 bases and V 4 bases, and 12 bases lay outside the gene matches. The CDR3 consists of 18 residues. Germline loops: CDR1 SEHNR, CDR2 FQNEAQ (reference sequence). The CDR3 DNA sequence: TGTGCCAGCAGCTCGGCCGGGACAGGGGGCCCCTTCCCCTACGAGCAGTACTTC. Its protein product is CASSSAGTGGPFPYEQYF.

At least ten counts were recorded for this clonotype. V usage is TRBV18 and J usage is TRBJ2-1; the match to TRBD1 covers 10 bases. The germline V gene encodes CDR1 KGHSH and CDR2 LQKENI. With V trimmed by 4 bases and J by 6 bases, 6 bases remained unmatched. The CDR3 is made up of 15 amino acids. CDR3 protein: CASSRPGTGANEQFF. In DNA, the CDR3 is TGTGCCAGCTCACGACCCGGGACAGGGGCCAATGAGCAGTTCTTC.

This clonotype was recorded at least ten times. The chain combines TRBV29-1 with TRBJ2-3; D is uncertain. The CDR3 consists of 16 residues. V lost 2 bases and J 0 bases, leaving 15 bases between the germline ends. CDR1 is SQVTM, CDR2 ANQGSEA, per germline. CDR3 protein: CSVEPHRGTSTDTQYF. CDR3 nucleotide sequence: TGCAGCGTTGAACCCCATCGAGGAACTAGCACAGATACGCAGTATTTT.

This clonotype showed up many times. The J gene is TRBJ1-3, the V gene TRBV7-2, with D tentatively TRBD1 (6 bases). The length of the CDR3 is 14 residues. CDR1 and CDR2 from the germline V gene are SGHTA and FQGNSA. V dropped 8 bases and J dropped 2 bases, with 13 bases sitting between them. Here the CDR3 reads CASGQGGAGNTIYF. The CDR3 nucleotides read TGTGCCAGCGGTCAAGGGGGAGCTGGAAACACCATATATTTT. Looking up the rest from reference TRBV7-2 and TRBJ1-3 gives the full variable domain: GAGVSQSPSNKVTEKGKDVELRCDPISGHTALYWYRQSLGQGLEFLIYFQGNSAPDKSGLPSDRFSAERTGGSVSTLTIQRTQQEDSAVYLCASGQGGAGNTIYFGEGSWLTVV.

Ten or more counts support this clonotype. The gene calls are TRBV10-2 and TRBJ2-7; D ambiguous. The CDR3 is 11 residues long. Germline lookup yields CDR1 WSHSY and CDR2 SAAADI. V was pared by 3 bases and J by 3 bases, with 3 bases between. The CDR3 here is CASSDNYEQYF. CDR3 DNA: TGCGCCAGCAGTGATAACTACGAGCAGTACTTC.

This clonotype was observed a handful of times. V gene TRBV12-3 or TRBV12-4 combines with J gene TRBJ2-6; the D is unclear. The CDR3 loop spans 15 amino acids. V lost 7 bases and J lost 0, with 10 bases in between. In nucleotides, the CDR3 is TGTGCCAGCATCCCAGACGTCTCTGGGGCCAACGTCCTGACTTTC. Amino acid sequence: CASIPDVSGANVLTF.

This clonotype was recorded a few times. The CDR3 spells CASSSTGTGWNEQFF. The CDR3, as DNA: TGTGCCAGCAGCTCAACCGGGACAGGGTGGAATGAGCAGTTCTTC. The chain uses TRBV7-2 and TRBJ2-1; TRBD1 matches at 9 bases. CDR1 SGHTA and CDR2 FQGNSA come from the germline V gene. The CDR3 has 15 residues. V lost 4 bases, J lost 7 bases, and 8 bases stayed unmatched.

Only a few counts were recorded for this clonotype. This chain links TRBV29-1 with TRBJ2-7; 10 nucleotides match TRBD2. The V gene's germline CDR1 is SQVTM and CDR2 ANQGSEA. The CDR3 is made up of 16 amino acids. After removal of 1 base from V and 7 bases from J, the junction contained 13 bases not matched to a gene. CDR3 residues: CSVEGIAGGTPFEQYF. The CDR3 nucleotides are TGCAGCGTTGAAGGCATAGCGGGAGGTACGCCCTTTGAGCAGTACTTC.

This clonotype was observed a handful of times. The chain carries TRBV29-1 and TRBJ2-1; TRBD2 aligns across 8 bases. There are 17 residues in the CDR3. J gave up 0 bases and V 6 bases, and 13 bases lay outside the gene matches. CDR1 and CDR2 (germline): SQVTM, ANQGSEA. CDR3 bases: TGCAGCGTCGGCGCCCCCCCGGGAGGGAGCTCCTACAATGAGCAGTTCTTC. Translated: CSVGAPPGGSSYNEQFF.

This clonotype was detected only a few times. The chain recombines TRBV19 with TRBJ2-7, with 14 bases that match TRBD2. With 7 bases clipped from V and 3 bases from J, the junction kept 11 bases outside the gene matches. The CDR3 is made up of 17 amino acids. Germline-derived CDR1 and CDR2 are LNHDA and SQIVND (reference sequence). The CDR3 region is CASTPAGLAGGHYEQYF. The CDR3, as DNA: TGTGCCAGTACACCAGCTGGACTAGCGGGGGGCCACTACGAGCAGTACTTC.

This clonotype occurred many times. The CDR3 DNA sequence: TGTGCCAGCAGTCCTCAAGGTGGGCGCAATCAGCCCCAGCATTTT. Translating it yields CASSPQGGRNQPQHF. The chain is built from TRBV27 and TRBJ1-5; D gene unclear. The V gene lost 5 bases and the J gene lost 2 bases, with 13 bases spanning the gap. The CDR3 consists of 15 residues. Germline V lookup: CDR1 MNHEY, CDR2 SMNVEV (reference sequence).